The clone carrying this T cell receptor beta chain was observed a handful of times. Its antigen is not identified. Trimming took off 2 bases at V and 6 bases at J, with 13 bases between the two ends. This CDR3 has 15 amino acids. Germline V lookup: CDR1 MNHEY, CDR2 SMNVEV (reference sequence). This specimen belongs to a study of cytomegalovirus exposure and HLA in healthy donors. Overall study: There were 90 million to 140 million unique TCR beta sequences, drawn from around 180 million T cells, in an earlier analysis.

Study results and caveats: Most TCRs appeared rarely, but some public TCRs recurred in many donors. Based on reports, TCR beta sequences accurately predicted HLA-A and HLA-B alleles for most subjects. In a later analysis, HLA-associated TCR beta chains were more clonally expanded than equally common others.

A multiplex PCR was run with 60 Vbeta primers and 13 Jbeta primers. Here immunoSEQ multiplex PCR was the method, and the copy in TCRdb shows in-frame clones only, minus some. The data hold some 110,000 clones, with about 10% observed a single time. Sequenced: PBMCs. V and J are TRBV27 and TRBJ2-2; D is ambiguous. This TCR was sampled from a man aged 30 to 45 in good health and CMV-seronegative. CDR3 DNA sequence: TGTGCCAGCAGTTTAGCCCGGCAGAGGTCCGGGGAGCTGTTTTTT. Its protein is CASSLARQRSGELFF.